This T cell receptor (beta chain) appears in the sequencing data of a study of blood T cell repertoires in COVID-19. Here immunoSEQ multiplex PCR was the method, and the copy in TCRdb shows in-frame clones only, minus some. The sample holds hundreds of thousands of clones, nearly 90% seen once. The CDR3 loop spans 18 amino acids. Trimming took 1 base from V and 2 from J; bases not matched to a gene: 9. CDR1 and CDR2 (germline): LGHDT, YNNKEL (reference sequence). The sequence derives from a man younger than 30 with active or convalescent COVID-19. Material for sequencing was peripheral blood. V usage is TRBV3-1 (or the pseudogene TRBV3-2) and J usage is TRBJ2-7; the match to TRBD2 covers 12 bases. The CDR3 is CASSQGFPSGGGTYEQYF. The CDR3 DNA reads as TGTGCCAGCAGCCAAGGTTTCCCTAGCGGGGGGGGTACCTACGAGCAGTACTTC.